These 14 T cell receptor beta chains originate from one sample sequenced in a study of blood T cell repertoires in COVID-19. Here immunoSEQ multiplex PCR was the method, and the copy in TCRdb shows in-frame clones only, minus some. The data show approximately 200,000 clones, with about 85% seen just once and 5.1% held by the top ten. Sequenced sample: peripheral blood. The receptors stem from a woman aged 55-69 years who had recovered from COVID-19.

This clone appeared once. The chain recombines TRBV11-2 with TRBJ2-7; 13 bases match TRBD2. The CDR3 runs 15 residues. Germline V gene lookup returns CDR1 SGHAT and CDR2 FQNNGV. V shed 4 bases and J 2 bases; nucleotides not matched to a gene: 2. CDR3 coding DNA: TGTGCCAGCAGCTACACTAGCGGGGGGGCCTACGAGCAGTACTTC. It codes for CASSYTSGGAYEQYF.

The gene calls are TRBV18 and TRBJ2-5; no clear D gene. The CDR3 has 13 residues. Germline lookup yields CDR1 KGHSH and CDR2 LQKENI. V dropped 2 bases and J dropped 3 bases, with 7 bases sitting between them. CDR3 sequence (DNA): TGTGCCAGCTCACCATCTCCCGAAGAGACCCAGTACTTC. Translating it yields CASSPSPEETQYF.

This clone has only a few counts. The chain is built from TRBV10-3 and TRBJ2-5; 9 bases agree with TRBD2. This CDR3 comprises 16 residues. J lost 2 bases, V lost 7 bases, and 11 bases had no gene match. Germline-derived CDR1 and CDR2 are ENHRY and SYGVKD. CDR3 loop: CAIMSGSGGSQETQYF. CDR3 coding DNA: TGTGCCATCATGAGTGGTAGCGGGGGATCTCAAGAGACCCAGTACTTC.

The rearrangement uses TRBV27 and TRBJ2-1; 10 nucleotides align to TRBD2. Germline values: CDR1 MNHEY, CDR2 SMNVEV (reference sequence). V shed 6 bases, J shed 2 bases, and the junction held 4 bases outside the gene matches. The CDR3 loop spans 15 amino acids. In DNA form, the CDR3 reads TGTGCCAGCAGACTAGGACTAGCGGCCTACAATGAGCAGTTCTTC. Translation: CASRLGLAAYNEQFF.

A single count supports this clone. The rearrangement joins TRBV7-2 to TRBJ2-2, with a possible D match to TRBD2 (5 bases). Germline-derived CDR1 and CDR2 are SGHTA and FQGNSA. Trimming took 3 bases from V and 6 from J, leaving 11 bases between them. The CDR3 length is 14 residues. CDR3 sequence: CASSLRVESGELFF. The CDR3 DNA sequence: TGTGCCAGCAGCTTGAGGGTTGAGTCCGGGGAGCTGTTTTTT.

The V call is TRBV27, the J call TRBJ2-3; 9 positions agree with TRBD2. V dropped 2 bases and J dropped 5; count of bases not matched to a gene: 8. This CDR3 has 16 amino acids. From germline, CDR1 is MNHEY and CDR2 SMNVEV (reference sequence). The CDR3 spells CASSLGGGGALDTQYF. The CDR3 DNA follows: TGTGCCAGCAGTTTAGGGGGCGGGGGGGCTTTAGATACGCAGTATTTT.

The chain employs TRBV21-1 and TRBJ2-7; the table calls TRBD1, which could not be checked here. TRBV21-1 is labeled a pseudogene. This CDR3 has 15 amino acids. The CDR3 DNA reads as TGTGCCAGCAGCAAAGGAAGGGGGAGCTCCTACGAGCAGTACTTC. Translated, it gives CASSKGRGSSYEQYF.

V gene TRBV12-3 or TRBV12-4 combines with J gene TRBJ1-3, with D possibly matching TRBD1 (5 bases). The CDR3 is made up of 12 amino acids. The V end lost 3 bases, the J end lost 8 bases, and 8 bases lay between the germline ends. CDR3 protein: CASSLGGYTIYF. The CDR3 nucleotides read TGTGCCAGCAGTTTGGGGGGGTACACCATATATTTT.

The chain links TRBV11-3 to TRBJ2-7; D unresolved. V lost 8 bases to trimming and J lost 4 bases, with 9 bases between them. CDR1 SGHNT and CDR2 YENEEA come from the germline V gene. CDR3 length: 11 residues. Here the CDR3 DNA reads TGTGCCAGCGGCAATGGTTACGAGCAGTACTTC. Protein: CASGNGYEQYF.

The rearrangement uses TRBV18 and TRBJ2-5, with 9 positions matching TRBD2. The germline V gene has CDR1 KGHSH and CDR2 LQKENI. The CDR3 sequence is 14 residues long. V gave up 1 base and J gave up 4 bases; unmatched junction bases: 1. The CDR3 reads CASSPQTSGETQYF. The CDR3 region has the DNA TGTGCCAGCTCACCACAGACTAGCGGAGAGACCCAGTACTTC.

The CDR3 sequence: CASSVGQGVLYGYTF. CDR3 DNA: TGTGCCAGCAGCGTGGGACAGGGAGTTCTCTATGGCTACACCTTC. The chain has TRBV5-4 and TRBJ1-2, with 9 bases that match TRBD1. This CDR3 is built from 15 residues. Looked up from germline, CDR1 is SGHNT and CDR2 is YYREEE (reference sequence). V dropped 4 bases and J dropped 4; count of bases not matched to a gene: 8.

In this sample, this clone turned up a few times. This rearrangement joins TRBV18 to TRBJ2-1; perhaps TRBD2 as D (6 bases). The germline gives CDR1 KGHSH, CDR2 LQKENI. This CDR3 comprises 16 residues. V was clipped by 2 bases and J by 7 bases, with 18 bases between them. The CDR3, as DNA: TGTGCCAGCTCACCAAGTACGCTCGGGGGTGGGAATGAGCAGTTCTTC. Translating gives CASSPSTLGGGNEQFF. Using reference TRBV18 and TRBJ2-1 for the parts outside the CDR3, the full variable domain is NAGVMQNPRHLVRRRGQEARLRCSPMKGHSHVYWYRQLPEEGLKFMVYLQKENIIDESGMPKERFSAEFPKEGPSILRIQQVVRGDSAAYFCASSPSTLGGGNEQFFGPGTRLTVL.

With respect to this clone: Distinct nucleotide sequences in the sample also encode this CDR3. V gene TRBV30 combines with J gene TRBJ1-5, with 10 bases fitting TRBD1. CDR3 length: 13 amino acids. Germline values: CDR1 GTSNPN, CDR2 SVGIG (reference sequence). The J segment lost 6 bases and the V segment lost 1 base, leaving 0 bases of the junction unmatched. The CDR3 here is CAWSGTGGQPQHF. The CDR3 DNA is TGTGCCTGGAGTGGGACAGGGGGTCAGCCCCAGCATTTT.

The rearrangement links TRBV27 to TRBJ1-4, with 7 bases fitting TRBD1. Germline V gene lookup returns CDR1 MNHEY and CDR2 SMNVEV (reference sequence). The CDR3 has 16 residues. Trimming at V came to 3 bases and at J to 6 bases, leaving 10 bases not matched to a gene. CDR3 DNA sequence: TGTGCCAGCAGTTTTATGACAGGGCGTATCTATGAAAAACTGTTTTTT. Amino acids: CASSFMTGRIYEKLFF.